This paragraph reports one T cell receptor (beta chain). Its antigen is still unknown. Within one base of it there is no much larger clone, and no base qualities were kept. TCRbeta CDR3 regions were amplified from genomic DNA using the immunoSEQ Assay, a bias-controlled multiplex PCR. On the study's bioinformatics: The number of nucleated cells in each sample was estimated by amplification of reference gene primers within the assay. To quantify the absolute abundance of each unique TCRbeta CDR3 rearrangement, sequence reads were collapsed and filtered. For each sample, productive Simpson clonality was calculated as the square root of Simpson's diversity index over productive rearrangements. The table was pulled from immuneACCESS by TCRdb, which kept in-frame rearrangements only. Such tables lose some clones; where checked, under half of the loss comes from unresolved V genes, and the rest has no known cause. That table furnishes V, J and clone size, whereas the DNA furnished D and trimming. The sample records under 200,000 clones, about four fifths of which are singletons. Around 2.4% of the sample comes from the top ten.

The data belong to a study of blood T cell repertoires in COVID-19 (TCRdb year 2020). About the study as a whole: Samples from collaborators originated in the United States, Italy and Spain and spanned both the acute and convalescent phases of COVID-19. The material from the prospective study consisted of cDNA or gDNA derived from T cells, B-cell-depleted T cells, or PBMCs. Deeply sampled blood TCRbeta repertoires from subjects exposed to, actively infected with, or recovered from COVID-19 were included in the dataset. A freely available public database, intended as a resource for researchers studying the immune response to SARS-CoV-2, is where the repertoires were released. The samples were drawn from two sources: the first 160 participants of the ongoing ImmuneRACE study, and 1,200 or so subjects contributed by 6 global collaborators. Nearly every sample came with metadata listing a de-identified subject ID, COVID-19 status, age in years and sex. Where available, HLA class I and class II types were obtained from metadata supplied by the sample provider rather than from assay-based typing. Broader findings and caveats from the paper: The quantity of clinical and demographic metadata differed by source and by participant and was supplied without curation.

Whole blood was collected in K2EDTA tubes by collaborating institutions according to the institutions' own protocols. For TCRbeta analysis, collaborators shipped samples in one of three forms: frozen whole blood, isolated PBMCs, or DNA extracted from either of those sample types. For CDR1 and CDR2, the germline V gene lists MNHEY and SVGAGI. Counted from cysteine to phenylalanine, this CDR3 has 13 amino acids. Only the CDR3 DNA is retained, 39 bases long and in frame from the first base. The germline V end is reduced by 9 bases and the J end by 2 bases; junction bases left unmatched: 5. The rearranged segments are TRBV6-5 and TRBJ2-3; the central 7 bases match TRBD1. The TCR originated in a human donor with acute or convalescent COVID-19. The donor label of this sample is uncertain. The sequenced material came from peripheral blood. The CDR3 protein sequence reads: CASQGTDTDTQYF. The DNA reads as follows: TGTGCCAGTCAAGGGACAGACACAGATACGCAGTATTTT.